Below are 12 T cell receptor beta chains sequenced from a single sample in a study of T cell responses to AZD1222 COVID-19 vaccine. Using immunoSEQ multiplex PCR, the repertoire was profiled, and TCRdb retains in-frame clones only, with some absent. The repertoire consists of 50,000 to 65,000 clones, with about nine tenths occurring once and the leading ten covering 2% to 3%. This specimen consisted of peripheral blood, obtained 28 days after the second AZD1222 dose. These receptors all stem from an adult who received the AZD1222 COVID-19 vaccine.

The chain carries TRBV6-5 and TRBJ2-5, with D perhaps TRBD2 (5 bases). V shed 6 bases and J shed 0 bases, with 14 bases lying between them. The CDR3 runs 15 residues. CDR1 MNHEY and CDR2 SVGAGI come from the germline V gene. The CDR3 reads CASRRLWRYQETQYF. The CDR3 DNA follows: TGTGCCAGCAGACGACTCTGGAGGTACCAAGAGACCCAGTACTTC.

This chain joins TRBV9 and TRBJ2-1; D gene unclear. V lost 2 bases and J 6 bases, leaving 6 bases between the germline ends. This CDR3 is built from 12 residues. Germline CDR1 is SGDLS and CDR2 is YYNGEE. The CDR3 spells CASSVQGNEQFF. The DNA of the CDR3 is TGTGCCAGCAGCGTTCAAGGCAATGAGCAGTTCTTC.

In this sample, this clone turned up once. This chain links TRBV11-2 with TRBJ2-5; a weak D match, TRBD2 (7 bases). The germline V gene has CDR1 SGHAT and CDR2 FQNNGV. CDR3 length: 15 residues. The ends were cut back, 5 bases at V and 5 bases at J, with 18 bases in the middle. CDR3 DNA: TGTGCCAGCAGCCGCTCGGGGGGCAGCGGGGAGACCCAGTACTTC. This sequence encodes CASSRSGGSGETQYF.

This clone was observed a single time. This chain joins TRBV2 and TRBJ2-7, with TRBD2 matching over 9 bases. Looked up from germline, CDR1 is SNHLY and CDR2 is FYNNEI. The CDR3 is 14 residues long. The junction had 5 bases not matched to a gene; V was cut back by 3 bases and J by 5 bases. This CDR3 reads CASSELTSGDEQYF. CDR3 coding DNA: TGTGCCAGCAGTGAGCTGACTAGCGGTGACGAGCAGTACTTC.

This sequence joins TRBV13 and TRBJ2-3; weak D call: TRBD2 (5 bases). Trimming stripped 3 bases from V and 4 bases from J, with 17 bases between. This CDR3 comprises 16 residues. Germline CDR1 reads PRHDT; CDR2 reads FYEKMQ (reference sequence). The CDR3 sequence: CASSFKAERLADTQYF. DNA of the CDR3: TGTGCCAGCAGCTTCAAAGCGGAGCGGTTAGCAGATACGCAGTATTTT.

This chain connects TRBV11-2 to TRBJ2-3; 8 bases are shared with TRBD2. Germline trimming cut 3 bases from V and 0 bases from J; bases unmatched to any gene: 8. Germline V gene sequence: CDR1 SGHAT, CDR2 FQNNGV. The CDR3 runs 17 residues. CDR3 amino acids: CASSLQRLAGSTDTQYF. DNA of the CDR3: TGTGCCAGCAGCTTGCAGCGCCTAGCGGGTAGCACAGATACGCAGTATTTT.

The chain carries TRBV19 and TRBJ1-5, with a possible D match to TRBD1 (5 bases). Germline V gene sequence: CDR1 LNHDA, CDR2 SQIVND (reference sequence). The CDR3 sequence is 13 residues long. V was clipped by 7 bases and J by 9 bases, with 16 bases between them. In DNA, the CDR3 is TGTGCCAGTACCGCGGGGCGCTCTGGGCCCCAGCATTTT. It specifies CASTAGRSGPQHF.

V is TRBV5-1 and J is TRBJ2-2; the D gene is possibly TRBD1 (5 bases). This CDR3 is 14 amino acids long. The V end lost 4 bases, the J end lost 7 bases, and 14 bases lay between the germline ends. The germline V gene encodes CDR1 SGHRS and CDR2 YFSETQ. The CDR3 DNA follows: TGCGCCAGCAGCGACAGCCCCTCGGGCGGGGAGCTGTTTTTT. Translating it yields CASSDSPSGGELFF.

Here the CDR3 DNA reads TGTGCCAGCAGCCGGGACACTAGCAATCAGCCCCAGCATTTT. Residues: CASSRDTSNQPQHF. The genes are TRBV2 and TRBJ1-5, with D possibly being TRBD1 (6 bases). V lost 6 bases and J lost 0, with 9 bases in between. CDR3 size: 14 residues. Germline values: CDR1 SNHLY, CDR2 FYNNEI.

This chain links TRBV6-5 with TRBJ2-3; D remains unclear. Trimming took 6 bases from V and 0 from J, leaving 13 bases between them. CDR3 size: 15 residues. Germline V gene data show CDR1 as MNHEY and CDR2 as SVGAGI. For the CDR3, the DNA is TGTGCCAGCAGCCCCCTTAGTGCTAGCACAGATACGCAGTATTTT. It specifies CASSPLSASTDTQYF.

This chain uses TRBV28 with TRBJ1-5; D call uncertain. The ends were cut back, 9 bases at V and 2 bases at J, with 8 bases in the middle. The CDR3 has 12 residues. CDR1 and CDR2 (germline): MDHEN, SYDVKM. The CDR3 DNA sequence: TGTGCCAGTGCAGGAGGCAATCAGCCCCAGCATTTT. Translation: CASAGGNQPQHF.

J is TRBJ1-1 and V is TRBV7-3; a possible D gene is TRBD1 (5 bases). The CDR3 covers 13 residues. Germline V lookup: CDR1 SGHTA, CDR2 FQGTGA. V was trimmed by 3 bases and J by 10 bases, leaving 15 bases between them. CDR3 residues: CASSFAPDSLAFF. CDR3 coding DNA: TGTGCCAGCAGCTTCGCCCCCGACAGTTTAGCTTTCTTT.